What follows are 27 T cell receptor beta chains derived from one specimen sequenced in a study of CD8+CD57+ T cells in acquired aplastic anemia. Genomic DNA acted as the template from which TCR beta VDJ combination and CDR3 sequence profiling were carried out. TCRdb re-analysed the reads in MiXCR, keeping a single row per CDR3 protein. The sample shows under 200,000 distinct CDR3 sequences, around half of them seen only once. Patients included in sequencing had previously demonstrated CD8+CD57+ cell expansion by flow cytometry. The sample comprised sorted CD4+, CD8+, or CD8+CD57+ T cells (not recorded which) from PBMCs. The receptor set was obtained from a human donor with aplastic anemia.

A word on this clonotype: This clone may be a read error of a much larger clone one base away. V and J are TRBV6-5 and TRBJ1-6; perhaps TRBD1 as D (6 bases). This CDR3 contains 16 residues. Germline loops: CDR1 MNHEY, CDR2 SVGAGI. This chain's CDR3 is CAISYAGHKGNSPLHF. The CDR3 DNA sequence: TGTGCCATCAGTTACGCGGGACATAAGGGTAATTCACCCCTCCACTTT.

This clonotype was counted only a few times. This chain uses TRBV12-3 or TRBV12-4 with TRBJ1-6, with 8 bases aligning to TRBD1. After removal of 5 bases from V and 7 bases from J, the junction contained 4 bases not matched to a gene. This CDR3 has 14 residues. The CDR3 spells CASSPGTGNSPLHF. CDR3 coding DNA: TGTGCCAGCAGTCCGGGGACAGGCAATTCACCCCTCCACTTT.

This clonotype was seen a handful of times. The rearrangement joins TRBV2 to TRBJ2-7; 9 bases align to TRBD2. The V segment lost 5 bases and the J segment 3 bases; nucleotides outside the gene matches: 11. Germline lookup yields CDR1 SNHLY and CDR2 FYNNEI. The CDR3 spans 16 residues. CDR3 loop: CASSYGGAGGFYEQYV. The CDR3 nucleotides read TGTGCCAGCAGTTACGGCGGAGCGGGGGGTTTCTACGAGCAGTACGTC.

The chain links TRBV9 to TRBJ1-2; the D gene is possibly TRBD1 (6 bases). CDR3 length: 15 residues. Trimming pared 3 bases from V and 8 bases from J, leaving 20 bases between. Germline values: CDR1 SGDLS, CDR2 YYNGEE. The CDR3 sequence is CASSGILQGIRGYTF. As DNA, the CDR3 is TGTGCCAGCAGCGGCATACTGCAGGGGATAAGGGGCTACACCTTC.

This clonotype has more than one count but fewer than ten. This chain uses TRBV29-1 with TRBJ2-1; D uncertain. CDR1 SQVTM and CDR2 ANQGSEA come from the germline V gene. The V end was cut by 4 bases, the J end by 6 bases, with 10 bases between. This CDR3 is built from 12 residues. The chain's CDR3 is CSVAGQSNEQFF. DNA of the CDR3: TGCAGCGTTGCCGGCCAGTCCAATGAGCAGTTCTTC.

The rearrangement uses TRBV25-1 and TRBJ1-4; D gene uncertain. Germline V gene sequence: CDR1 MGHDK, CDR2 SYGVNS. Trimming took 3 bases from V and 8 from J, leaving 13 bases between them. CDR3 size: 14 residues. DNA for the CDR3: TGTGCCAGCAGTGATGCTTGGTTGCGGGAAAAACTGTTTTTT. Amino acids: CASSDAWLREKLFF.

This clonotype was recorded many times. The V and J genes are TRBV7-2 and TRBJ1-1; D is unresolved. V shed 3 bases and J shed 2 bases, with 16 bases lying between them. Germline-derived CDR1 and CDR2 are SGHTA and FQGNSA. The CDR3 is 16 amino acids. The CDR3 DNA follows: TGTGCCAGCAGCTTGGCGAGGGATCGTTTCAACACTGAAGCTTTCTTT. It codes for CASSLARDRFNTEAFF.

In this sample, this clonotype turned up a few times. CDR3 DNA: TGTGCCAGCAGTTGGGTCGGCGGGACAGACTATGGCTACACCTTC. Its protein product is CASSWVGGTDYGYTF. V and J are TRBV12-3 or TRBV12-4 and TRBJ1-2; the match to TRBD1 covers 7 bases. J lost 3 bases, V lost 4 bases, and 8 bases had no gene match. This CDR3 is built from 15 residues.

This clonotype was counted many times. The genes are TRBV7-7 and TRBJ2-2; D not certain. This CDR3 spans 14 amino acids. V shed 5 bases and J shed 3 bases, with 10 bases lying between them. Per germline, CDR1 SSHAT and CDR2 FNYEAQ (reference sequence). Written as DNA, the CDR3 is TGTGCCAGCAGCCCTGACGGTTACACCGGGGAGCTGTTTTTT. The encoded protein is CASSPDGYTGELFF.

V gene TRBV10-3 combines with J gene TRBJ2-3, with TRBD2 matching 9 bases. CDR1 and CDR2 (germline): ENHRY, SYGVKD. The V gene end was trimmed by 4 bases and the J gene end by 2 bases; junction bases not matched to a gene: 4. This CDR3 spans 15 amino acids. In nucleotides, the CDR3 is TGTGCCATCAGTGGGCTAGCGGGGACCACAGATACGCAGTATTTT. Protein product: CAISGLAGTTDTQYF.

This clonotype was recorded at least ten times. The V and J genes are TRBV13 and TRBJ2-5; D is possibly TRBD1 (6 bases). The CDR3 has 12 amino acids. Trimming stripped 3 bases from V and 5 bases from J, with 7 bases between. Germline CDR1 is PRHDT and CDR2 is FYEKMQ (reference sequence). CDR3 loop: CASSFDRETQYF. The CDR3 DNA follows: TGTGCCAGCAGCTTCGACAGGGAGACCCAGTACTTC. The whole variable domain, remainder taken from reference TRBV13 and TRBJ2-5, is AAGVIQSPRHLIKEKRETATLKCYPIPRHDTVYWYQQGPGQDPQFLISFYEKMQSDKGSIPDRFSAQQFSDYHSELNMSSLELGDSALYFCASSFDRETQYFGPGTRLLVL.

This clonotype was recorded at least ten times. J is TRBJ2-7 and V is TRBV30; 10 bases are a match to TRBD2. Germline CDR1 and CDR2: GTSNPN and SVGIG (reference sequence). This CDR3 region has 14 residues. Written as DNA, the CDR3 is TGTGCCTGGAGCGCAAGCGGGAGGGCCTTCGAGGTACGCGTC. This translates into CAWSASGRAFEVRV.

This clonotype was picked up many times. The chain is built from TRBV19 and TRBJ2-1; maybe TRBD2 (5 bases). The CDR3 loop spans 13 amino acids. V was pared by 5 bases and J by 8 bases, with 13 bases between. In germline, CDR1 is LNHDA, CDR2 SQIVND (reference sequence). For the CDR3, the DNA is TGTGCCAGTAGTCCCACCGGAGGCTATGAGCAGTTCTTC. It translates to CASSPTGGYEQFF.

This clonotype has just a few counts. CDR3 region: CSVGDRQNYGYTF. The CDR3 DNA reads TGCAGCGTTGGCGACAGGCAGAACTATGGCTACACCTTC. The chain couples TRBV29-1 to TRBJ1-2; possibly TRBD1 for D (6 bases). V was pared by 4 bases and J by 2 bases, with 11 bases between. This CDR3 is 13 amino acids long. In germline, CDR1 is SQVTM, CDR2 ANQGSEA.

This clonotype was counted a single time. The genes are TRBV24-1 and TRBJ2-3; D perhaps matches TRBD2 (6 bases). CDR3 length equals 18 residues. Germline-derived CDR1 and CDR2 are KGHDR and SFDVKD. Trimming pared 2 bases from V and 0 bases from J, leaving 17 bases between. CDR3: CATSDWTPSADSTDTQYF. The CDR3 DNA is TGTGCCACCAGTGATTGGACCCCTAGCGCGGATAGCACAGATACGCAGTATTTT.

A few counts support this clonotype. The CDR3: CASSLRGYGTSTEAFF. The CDR3 coding sequence is TGTGCCAGCAGCTTGCGGGGCTACGGAACGAGCACTGAAGCTTTCTTT. The gene calls are TRBV5-8 and TRBJ1-1; D is possibly TRBD1 (5 bases). CDR3 length equals 16 residues. Trimming pared 1 base from V and 4 bases from J, leaving 17 bases between. Germline V gives CDR1 SGHTS, CDR2 YDEGEE. Combining the CDR3 with reference TRBV5-8 and TRBJ1-1 gives the whole variable domain EAGVTQSPTHLIKTRGQQATLRCSPISGHTSVYWYQQALGLGLQFLLWYDEGEERNRGNFPPRFSGRQFPNYSSELNVNALELEDSALYLCASSLRGYGTSTEAFFGQGTRLTVV.

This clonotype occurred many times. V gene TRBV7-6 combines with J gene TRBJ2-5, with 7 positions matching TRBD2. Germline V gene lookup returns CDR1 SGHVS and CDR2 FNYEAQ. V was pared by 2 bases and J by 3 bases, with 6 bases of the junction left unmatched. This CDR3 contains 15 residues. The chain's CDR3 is CASSLSGMGKETQYF. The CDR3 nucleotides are TGTGCCAGCAGCTTAAGCGGGATGGGAAAAGAGACCCAGTACTTC.

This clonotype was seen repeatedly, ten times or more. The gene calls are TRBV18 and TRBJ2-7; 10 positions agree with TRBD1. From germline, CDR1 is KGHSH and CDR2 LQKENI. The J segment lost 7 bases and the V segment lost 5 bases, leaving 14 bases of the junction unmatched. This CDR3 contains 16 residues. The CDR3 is CASSSPGQGEPGEQYF. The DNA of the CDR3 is TGTGCCAGCTCATCCCCCGGACAGGGGGAACCGGGGGAGCAGTACTTC.

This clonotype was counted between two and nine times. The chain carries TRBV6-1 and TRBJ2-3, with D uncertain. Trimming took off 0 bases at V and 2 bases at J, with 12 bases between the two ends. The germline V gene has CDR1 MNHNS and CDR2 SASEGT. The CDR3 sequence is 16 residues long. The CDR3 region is CASSEALSAPTDTQYF. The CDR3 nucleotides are TGTGCCAGCAGTGAAGCTCTCTCAGCGCCCACAGATACGCAGTATTTT.

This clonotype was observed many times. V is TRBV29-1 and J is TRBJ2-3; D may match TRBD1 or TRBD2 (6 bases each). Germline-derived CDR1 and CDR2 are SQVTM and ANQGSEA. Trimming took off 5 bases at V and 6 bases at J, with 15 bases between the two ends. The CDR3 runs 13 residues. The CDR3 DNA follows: TGCAGCGTTAGTTACTCCGGGGGCGATACGCAGTATTTT. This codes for CSVSYSGGDTQYF.

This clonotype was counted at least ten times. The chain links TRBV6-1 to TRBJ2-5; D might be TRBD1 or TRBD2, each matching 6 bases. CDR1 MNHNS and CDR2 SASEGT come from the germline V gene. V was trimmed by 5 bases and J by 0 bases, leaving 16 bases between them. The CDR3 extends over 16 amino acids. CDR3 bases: TGTGCCAGCAGTCCACGAGGGGGAGGAAACCAAGAGACCCAGTACTTC. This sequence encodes CASSPRGGGNQETQYF.

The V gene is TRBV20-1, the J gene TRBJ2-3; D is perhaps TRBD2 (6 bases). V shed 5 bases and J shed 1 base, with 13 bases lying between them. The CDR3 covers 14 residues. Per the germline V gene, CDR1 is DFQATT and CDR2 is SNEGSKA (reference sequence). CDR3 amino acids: CSAERASGTDTQYF. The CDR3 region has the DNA TGCAGTGCTGAAAGGGCTAGCGGCACAGATACGCAGTATTTT.

CDR3 protein: CATSRDGTLYEQYF. The CDR3 nucleotides are TGTGCCACCAGCAGGGACGGGACCCTCTACGAGCAGTACTTC. This chain joins TRBV15 and TRBJ2-7; the D call may be TRBD1 or TRBD2 (5 bases each). The V end lost 3 bases, the J end lost 3 bases, and 12 bases lay between the germline ends. The CDR3 covers 14 residues. From germline, CDR1 is LNHNV and CDR2 YYDKDF (reference sequence).

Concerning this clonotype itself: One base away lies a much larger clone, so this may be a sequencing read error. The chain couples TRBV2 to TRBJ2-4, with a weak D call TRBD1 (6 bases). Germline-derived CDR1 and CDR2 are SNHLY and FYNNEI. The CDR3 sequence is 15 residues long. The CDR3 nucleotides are TGTGCCAGCAGTGAAACAGGGTTCGCCAAAAGCATTCAGTACTTC. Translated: CASSETGFAKSIQYF.

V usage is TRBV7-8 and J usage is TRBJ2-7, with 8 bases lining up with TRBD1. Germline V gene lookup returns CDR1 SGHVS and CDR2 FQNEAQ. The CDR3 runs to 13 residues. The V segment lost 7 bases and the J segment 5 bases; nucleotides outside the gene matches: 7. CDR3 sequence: CASTGQGVHEQYF. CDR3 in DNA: TGTGCCAGCACCGGACAGGGTGTCCACGAGCAGTACTTC.

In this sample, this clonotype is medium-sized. DNA for the CDR3: TGCAGCGTTGCGACAGGTGTGGACGAGCAGTACGTC. It specifies CSVATGVDEQYV. The chain carries TRBV29-1 and TRBJ2-7, with D perhaps TRBD1 (6 bases). Trimming stripped 4 bases from V and 5 bases from J, with 12 bases between. Per the germline V gene, CDR1 is SQVTM and CDR2 is ANQGSEA. CDR3 length: 12 residues.

The CDR3 region has the DNA TGTGCCAGCAGTCCAGTGCCGGGTGAGCAGTTCTTC. Translating it yields CASSPVPGEQFF. The V and J genes are TRBV7-3 and TRBJ2-1; no firm D call. V was trimmed by 6 bases and J by 9 bases, leaving 12 bases between them. Germline lookup yields CDR1 SGHTA and CDR2 FQGTGA. The CDR3 spans 12 residues.